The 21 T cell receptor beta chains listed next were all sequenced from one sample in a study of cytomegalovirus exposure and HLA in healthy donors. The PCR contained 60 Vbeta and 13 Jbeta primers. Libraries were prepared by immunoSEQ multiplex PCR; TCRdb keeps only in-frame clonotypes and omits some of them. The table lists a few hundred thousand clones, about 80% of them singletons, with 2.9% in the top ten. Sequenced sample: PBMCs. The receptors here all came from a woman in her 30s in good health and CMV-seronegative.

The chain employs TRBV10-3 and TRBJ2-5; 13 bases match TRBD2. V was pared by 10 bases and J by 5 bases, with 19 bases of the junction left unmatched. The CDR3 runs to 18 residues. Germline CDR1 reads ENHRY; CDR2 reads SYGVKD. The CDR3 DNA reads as TGTGCCACCGGACCGACTAGCGGGGGGCCCTTTCTCGGGGAGACCCAGTACTTC. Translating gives CATGPTSGGPFLGETQYF.

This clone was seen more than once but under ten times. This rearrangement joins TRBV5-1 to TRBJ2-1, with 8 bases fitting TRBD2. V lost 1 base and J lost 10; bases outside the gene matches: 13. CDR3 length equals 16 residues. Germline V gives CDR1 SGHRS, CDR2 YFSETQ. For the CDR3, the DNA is TGCGCCAGCAGCTTGTACACCGGGGGGGCGGCACAAGAGCAGTTCTTC. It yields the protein CASSLYTGGAAQEQFF.

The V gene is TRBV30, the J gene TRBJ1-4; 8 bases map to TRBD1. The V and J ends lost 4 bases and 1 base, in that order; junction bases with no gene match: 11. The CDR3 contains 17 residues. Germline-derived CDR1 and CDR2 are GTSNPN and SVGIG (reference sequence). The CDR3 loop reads CAWNQGATSGTNEKLFF. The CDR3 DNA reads TGTGCCTGGAATCAGGGGGCAACAAGCGGAACTAATGAAAAACTGTTTTTT.

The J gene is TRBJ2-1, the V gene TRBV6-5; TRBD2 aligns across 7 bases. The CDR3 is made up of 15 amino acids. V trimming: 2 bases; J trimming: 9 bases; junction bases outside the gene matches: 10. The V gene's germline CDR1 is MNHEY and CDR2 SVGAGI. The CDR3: CASSYGIGGGSEQFF. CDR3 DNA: TGTGCCAGCAGTTACGGGATCGGGGGAGGGAGTGAGCAGTTCTTC.

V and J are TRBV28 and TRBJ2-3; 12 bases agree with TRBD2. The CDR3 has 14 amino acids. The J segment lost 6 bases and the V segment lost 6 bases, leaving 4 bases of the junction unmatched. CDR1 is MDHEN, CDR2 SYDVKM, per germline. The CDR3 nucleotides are TGTGCCAGCAGCACTAGCGGGAGGTCTGATACGCAGTATTTT. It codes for CASSTSGRSDTQYF.

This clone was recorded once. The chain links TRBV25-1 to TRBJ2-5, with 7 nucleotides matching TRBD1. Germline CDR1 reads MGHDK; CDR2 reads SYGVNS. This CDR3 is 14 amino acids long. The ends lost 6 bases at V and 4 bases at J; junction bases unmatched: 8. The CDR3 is CASRQDRVGETQYF. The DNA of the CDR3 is TGTGCCAGCAGACAAGACAGGGTTGGAGAGACCCAGTACTTC.

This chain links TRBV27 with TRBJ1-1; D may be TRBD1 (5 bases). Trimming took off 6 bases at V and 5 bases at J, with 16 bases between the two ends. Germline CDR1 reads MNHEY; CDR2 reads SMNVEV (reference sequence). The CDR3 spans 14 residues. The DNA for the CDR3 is TGTGCCAGCAGGTCGGGCGGGGGAGGAACTGAAGCTTTCTTT. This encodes CASRSGGGGTEAFF.

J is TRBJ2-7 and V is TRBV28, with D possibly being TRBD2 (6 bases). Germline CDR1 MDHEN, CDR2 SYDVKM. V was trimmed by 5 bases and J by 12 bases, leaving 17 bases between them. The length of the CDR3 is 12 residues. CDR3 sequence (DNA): TGTGCCAGCAGTACCCGACCCTCGGGGGTGTACTTC. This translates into CASSTRPSGVYF.

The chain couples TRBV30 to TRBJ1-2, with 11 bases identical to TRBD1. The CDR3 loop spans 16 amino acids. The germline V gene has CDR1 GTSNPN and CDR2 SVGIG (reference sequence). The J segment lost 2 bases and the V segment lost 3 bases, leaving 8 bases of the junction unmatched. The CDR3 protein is CAWSRDRGGTNYGYTF. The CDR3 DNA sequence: TGTGCCTGGAGCCGGGACAGGGGGGGGACCAACTATGGCTACACCTTC.

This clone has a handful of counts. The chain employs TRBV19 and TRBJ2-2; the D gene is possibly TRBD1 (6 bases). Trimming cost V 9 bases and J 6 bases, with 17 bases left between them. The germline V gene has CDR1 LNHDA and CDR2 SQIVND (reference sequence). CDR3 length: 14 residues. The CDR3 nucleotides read TGTGCCAGCTGGGGGCAGGGAATATCCGGGGAGCTGTTTTTT. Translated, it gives CASWGQGISGELFF.

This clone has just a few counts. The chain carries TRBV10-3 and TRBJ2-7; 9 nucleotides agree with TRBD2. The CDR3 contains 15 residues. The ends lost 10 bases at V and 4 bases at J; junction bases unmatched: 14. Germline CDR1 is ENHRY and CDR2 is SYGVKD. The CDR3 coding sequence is TGTGCCACGGGGGCGGGAGGGGGAGGGGTATACGAGCAGTACTTC. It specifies CATGAGGGGVYEQYF.

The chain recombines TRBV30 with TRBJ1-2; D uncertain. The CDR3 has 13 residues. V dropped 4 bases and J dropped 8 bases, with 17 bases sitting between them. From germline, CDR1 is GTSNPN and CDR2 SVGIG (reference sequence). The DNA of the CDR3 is TGTGCCTGGATTCGGGAGGGAGTAGAGGGCTACACCTTC. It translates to CAWIREGVEGYTF.

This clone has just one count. The CDR3 bases are TGTGCCAGTAGCCGGCGGCGGGGTTATCAGCCCCAGCATTTT. It codes for CASSRRRGYQPQHF. V and J are TRBV19 and TRBJ1-5; no clear D gene. The CDR3 consists of 14 residues. CDR1 is LNHDA and CDR2 is SQIVND in the germline V gene (reference sequence). The germline V and J ends were trimmed by 6 bases and 5 bases, with 14 bases remaining between them.

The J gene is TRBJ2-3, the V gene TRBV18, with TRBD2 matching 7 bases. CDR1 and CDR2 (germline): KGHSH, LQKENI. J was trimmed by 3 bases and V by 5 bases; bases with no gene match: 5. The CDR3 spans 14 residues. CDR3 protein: CASSKGGSTDTQYF. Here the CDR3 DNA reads TGTGCCAGCTCAAAGGGCGGGAGTACAGATACGCAGTATTTT.

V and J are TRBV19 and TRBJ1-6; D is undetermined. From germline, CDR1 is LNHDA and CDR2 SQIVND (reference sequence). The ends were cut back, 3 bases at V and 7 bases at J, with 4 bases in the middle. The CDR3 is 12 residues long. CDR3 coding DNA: TGTGCCAGTAGTATTCGGAATTCACCCCTCCACTTT. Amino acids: CASSIRNSPLHF.

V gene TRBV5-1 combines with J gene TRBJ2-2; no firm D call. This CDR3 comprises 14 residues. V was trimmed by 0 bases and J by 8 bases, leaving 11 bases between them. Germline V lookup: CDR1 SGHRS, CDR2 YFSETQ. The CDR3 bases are TGCGCCAGCAGCTTGGAATTTGTGGAGGGGGAGCTGTTTTTT. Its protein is CASSLEFVEGELFF.

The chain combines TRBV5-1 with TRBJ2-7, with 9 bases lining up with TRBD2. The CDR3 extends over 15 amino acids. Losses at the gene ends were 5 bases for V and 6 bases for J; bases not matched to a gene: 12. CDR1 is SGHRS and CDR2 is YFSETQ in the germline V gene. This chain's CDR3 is CASRGAGTSQLEQYF. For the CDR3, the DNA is TGCGCCAGCAGGGGAGCCGGGACTAGCCAGCTCGAGCAGTACTTC.

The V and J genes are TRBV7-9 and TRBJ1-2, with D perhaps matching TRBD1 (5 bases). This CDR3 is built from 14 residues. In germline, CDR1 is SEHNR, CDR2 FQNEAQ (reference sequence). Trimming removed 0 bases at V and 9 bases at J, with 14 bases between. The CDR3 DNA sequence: TGTGCCAGCAGCTTAGCGGGGGGAGTTGAGAGCTACACCTTC. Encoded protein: CASSLAGGVESYTF.

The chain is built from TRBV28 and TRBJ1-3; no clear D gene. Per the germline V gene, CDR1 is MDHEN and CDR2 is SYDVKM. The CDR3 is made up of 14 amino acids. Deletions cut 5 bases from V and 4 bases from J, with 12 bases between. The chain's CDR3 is CASSPGISGNTIYF. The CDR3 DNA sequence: TGTGCCAGCAGTCCCGGGATATCCGGAAACACCATATATTTT.

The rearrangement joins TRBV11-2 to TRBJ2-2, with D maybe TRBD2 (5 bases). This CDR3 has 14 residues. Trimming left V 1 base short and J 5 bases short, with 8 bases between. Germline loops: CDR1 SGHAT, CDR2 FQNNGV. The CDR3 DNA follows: TGTGCCAGCAGCTTAGTCCCGGGGACCGGGGAGCTGTTTTTT. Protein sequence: CASSLVPGTGELFF.

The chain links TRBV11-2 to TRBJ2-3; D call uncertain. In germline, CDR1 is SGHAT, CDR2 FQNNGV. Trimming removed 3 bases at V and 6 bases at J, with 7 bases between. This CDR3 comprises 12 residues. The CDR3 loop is CASSFATDTQYF. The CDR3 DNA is TGTGCCAGCAGCTTCGCTACCGATACGCAGTATTTT.